A single TCR beta chain is shown here with its context. Data came from immunoSEQ multiplex PCR; TCRdb stores just in-frame clones and leaves some out. Among 120,000 to 150,000 clones listed, approximately 90% were seen once. The sample comes from a study of control samples from healthy donors and cancer patients. CDR3 size: 14 residues. V was trimmed by 4 bases and J by 0 bases, leaving 11 bases between them. Germline CDR1 reads SGHNT; CDR2 reads YYREEE (reference sequence). The gene calls are TRBV5-4 and TRBJ2-7; maybe TRBD2 (6 bases). Specimen: blood. The origin of this receptor is a woman under 40 in good health. The CDR3 is CASSGTFSSYEQYF. The CDR3 DNA follows: TGTGCCAGCAGCGGGACTTTTAGCTCCTACGAGCAGTACTTC.